This is a list of T cell receptor beta chains from one sample in a study of T cell responses to AZD1222 COVID-19 vaccine. Only in-frame clones appear in the TCRdb table, and some are missing; sequencing was by immunoSEQ multiplex PCR. This repertoire shows roughly 120,000 clones, 80% to 90% found once; its top ten account for 3.9%. The sequences come from peripheral blood, collected on day 0 of MenACWY control vaccination. The source is an adult in good health. CDR3s include the opening cysteine and the closing phenylalanine or tryptophan. D genes are given only for firm matches. The listing skips clone size in some rows; elsewhere it reads once, few, many or a size class.

V gene	clone size	D gene	J gene	CDR3 protein	CDR3 DNA
TRBV9	NA	NA	TRBJ1-2	CASSLQGYYGYTF	TGTGCCAGCAGCTTACAGGGCTACTATGGCTACACCTTC
TRBV5-1	once	NA	TRBJ1-2	CASSLERGDGYTF	TGCGCCAGCAGCTTGGAGAGGGGAGATGGCTACACCTTC
TRBV27	once	NA	TRBJ2-5	CASSLSREETQYF	TGTGCCAGCAGTTTATCGAGAGAAGAGACCCAGTACTTC
TRBV11-2	NA	TRBD1	TRBJ1-1	CASSLAGQGNTEAFF	TGTGCCAGCAGCTTAGCGGGACAGGGTAACACTGAAGCTTTCTTT
TRBV11-2	NA	TRBD1	TRBJ1-1	CASSLQGSKAFF	TGTGCCAGCAGCCTACAGGGGTCGAAGGCTTTCTTT
TRBV24-1	once	NA	TRBJ1-5	CATSDWDQPQHF	TGTGCCACCAGTGATTGGGATCAGCCCCAGCATTTT
TRBV10-2	NA	NA	TRBJ1-4	CASSEAVNIAEKLFF	TGCGCCAGCAGTGAGGCGGTCAATATAGCGGAAAAACTGTTTTTT
TRBV7-9	NA	TRBD2	TRBJ2-3	CASTRGLAVPDTQYF	TGTGCCAGCACCCGGGGACTAGCGGTTCCGGATACGCAGTATTTT
TRBV6-2/TRBV6-3	NA	NA	TRBJ2-7	CASSYLADSYEQYF	TGTGCCAGCAGTTACCTCGCGGATTCCTACGAGCAGTACTTC
TRBV7-2	NA	NA	TRBJ2-2	CASSLSGGNTGELFF	TGTGCCAGCAGCTTAAGTGGGGGAAACACCGGGGAGCTGTTTTTT
TRBV28	NA	NA	TRBJ2-7	CASRFWDHYEQYF	TGTGCCAGCAGATTCTGGGACCACTACGAGCAGTACTTC
TRBV18	NA	NA	TRBJ2-3	CASSPGESADTQYF	TGTGCCAGCTCACCGGGAGAGAGCGCAGATACGCAGTATTTT
TRBV5-6	NA	TRBD1	TRBJ2-2	CASSLGGPTGTGTGELFF	TGTGCCAGCAGCTTGGGGGGGCCGACAGGGACGGGCACCGGGGAGCTGTTTTTT
TRBV12-3/TRBV12-4	NA	NA	TRBJ2-7	CASRLKEGEQYF	TGTGCCAGCAGACTCAAAGAGGGCGAGCAGTACTTC
TRBV18	NA	TRBD1	TRBJ2-2	CASSPRQGNTGELFF	TGTGCCAGCTCCCCCAGACAGGGGAACACCGGGGAGCTGTTTTTT
TRBV20-1	NA	NA	TRBJ1-2	CSAIGQGSYTF	TGCAGTGCTATAGGGCAGGGTAGCTACACCTTC
TRBV30	once	NA	TRBJ1-1	CAWSPLYYTEAFF	TGTGCCTGGAGCCCGCTTTATTACACTGAAGCTTTCTTT
TRBV6-1	NA	NA	TRBJ2-7	CASSEGQGRNEQYF	TGTGCCAGCAGTGAAGGGCAGGGGAGGAACGAGCAGTACTTC
TRBV5-1	NA	NA	TRBJ1-1	CASSLRAGMEPEAFF	TGCGCCAGCAGCTTGAGGGCCGGGATGGAACCTGAAGCTTTCTTT
TRBV15	once	NA	TRBJ1-6	CATSRVPTGTPNSPLHF	TGTGCCACCAGCAGAGTTCCGACAGGAACTCCTAATTCACCCCTCCACTTT
TRBV19	NA	NA	TRBJ2-2	CASKRDTNTGELFF	TGTGCCAGTAAACGGGACACGAACACCGGGGAGCTGTTTTTT
TRBV4-3	NA	TRBD2	TRBJ2-7	CASSQAGTRGYEQYF	TGCGCCAGCAGCCAAGCCGGGACTAGGGGTTACGAGCAGTACTTC
TRBV12-3/TRBV12-4	NA	NA	TRBJ2-2	CASSFRRAGELFF	TGTGCCAGCAGTTTCCGGAGGGCCGGGGAGCTGTTTTTT
TRBV7-8	NA	TRBD1	TRBJ1-1	CASSVTGGNTEAFF	TGTGCCAGCAGCGTCACAGGGGGGAACACTGAAGCTTTCTTT
TRBV5-4	once	NA	TRBJ1-1	CASSLVPADTEAFF	TGTGCCAGCAGCTTAGTCCCGGCGGACACTGAAGCTTTCTTT
TRBV28	NA	TRBD1	TRBJ1-4	CASSPTGVNEKLFF	TGTGCCAGCAGCCCGACAGGGGTTAATGAAAAACTGTTTTTT
TRBV5-6	NA	TRBD2	TRBJ2-7	CASSLYGGLAGGPPYF	TGTGCCAGCAGCTTGTATGGAGGACTAGCGGGGGGGCCCCCGTACTTC
TRBV7-2	NA	NA	TRBJ2-7	CASSLTRSYEQYF	TGTGCCAGCAGTTTGACTCGTTCCTACGAGCAGTACTTC
TRBV5-4	once	NA	TRBJ2-1	CASSLPGQEANEQFF	TGTGCCAGCAGCTTACCGGGTCAGGAGGCCAATGAGCAGTTCTTC
TRBV7-9	NA	TRBD1	TRBJ1-1	CASSSRTGDSEAFF	TGTGCCAGCAGCTCCCGGACAGGGGACTCTGAAGCTTTCTTT
TRBV7-2	few	NA	TRBJ1-5	CASSLGGGGQPQHF	TGTGCCAGCAGCTTAGGAGGGGGTGGACAGCCCCAGCATTTT
TRBV6-1	once	NA	TRBJ2-7	CASSEAVMAASYEQYF	TGTGCCAGCAGTGAAGCAGTGATGGCGGCTTCCTACGAGCAGTACTTC
TRBV11-1	NA	NA	TRBJ1-3	CASSHRRTSGNTIYF	TGTGCCAGCAGCCACCGACGTACTTCTGGAAACACCATATATTTT
TRBV9	NA	NA	TRBJ1-1	CASSVSAQITEAFF	TGTGCCAGCAGCGTAAGTGCCCAGATCACTGAAGCTTTCTTT
TRBV6-2/TRBV6-3	NA	NA	TRBJ1-2	CASSYPLRDTGYTF	TGTGCCAGCAGTTACCCGTTGAGGGACACAGGCTACACCTTC
TRBV4-3	NA	NA	TRBJ1-1	CASSQLGAAEAFF	TGCGCCAGCAGCCAATTGGGGGCCGCTGAAGCTTTCTTT
TRBV5-1	NA	NA	TRBJ2-7	CASRLGSYTSYEQYF	TGCGCCAGCAGGCTCGGCAGCTACACCTCCTACGAGCAGTACTTC
TRBV2	NA	NA	TRBJ1-6	CASSEGRGPSPLHF	TGTGCCAGCAGTGAGGGACGGGGGCCTTCACCCCTCCACTTT
TRBV10-3	NA	TRBD1	TRBJ1-1	CAITRDRGLNTEAFF	TGTGCCATCACCCGGGACAGGGGGTTGAACACTGAAGCTTTCTTT
TRBV7-9	NA	NA	TRBJ1-2	CASSPGRDYGYTF	TGTGCCAGCAGCCCCGGCAGGGACTATGGCTACACCTTC
TRBV28	NA	NA	TRBJ1-1	CASSSSGGVGVTEAFF	TGTGCCAGCAGTTCATCGGGAGGGGTTGGAGTCACTGAAGCTTTCTTT
TRBV7-2	once	NA	TRBJ1-1	CASTGLRNTEAFF	TGTGCCAGCACCGGACTCAGGAACACTGAAGCTTTCTTT
TRBV4-1	NA	NA	TRBJ1-1	CASSQDSAGGLSF	TGCGCCAGCAGCCAAGATTCAGCGGGGGGGTTGTCTTTT